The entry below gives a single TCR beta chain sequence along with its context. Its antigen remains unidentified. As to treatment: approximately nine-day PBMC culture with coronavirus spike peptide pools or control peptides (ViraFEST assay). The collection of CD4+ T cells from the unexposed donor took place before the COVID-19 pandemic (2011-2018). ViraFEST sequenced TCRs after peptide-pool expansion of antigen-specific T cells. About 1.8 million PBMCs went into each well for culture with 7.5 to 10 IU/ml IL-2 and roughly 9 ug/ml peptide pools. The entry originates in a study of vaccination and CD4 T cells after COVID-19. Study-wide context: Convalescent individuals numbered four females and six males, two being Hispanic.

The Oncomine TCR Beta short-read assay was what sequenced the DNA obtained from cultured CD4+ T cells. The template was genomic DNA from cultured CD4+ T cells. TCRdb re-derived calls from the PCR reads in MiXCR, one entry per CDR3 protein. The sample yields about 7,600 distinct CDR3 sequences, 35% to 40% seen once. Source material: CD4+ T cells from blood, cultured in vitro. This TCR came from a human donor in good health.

The DNA of the CDR3 is TGTGCCAGCAGTTACTCGGTCGGGACAGGGGAGGCACCCCTCCACTTT. Translation gives CASSYSVGTGEAPLHF. The chain links TRBV6-5 to TRBJ1-6, with 10 bases fitting TRBD1. Germline V lookup: CDR1 MNHEY, CDR2 SVGAGI. After removal of 0 bases from V and 11 bases from J, the junction contained 7 bases not matched to a gene. The length of the CDR3 is 16 residues.